These 19 T cell receptor beta chains came from one sample sequenced in a study of T-cell memory formation after mild COVID-19. TCRdb reanalysed the 5' RACE reads using MiXCR and keeps one entry per CDR3 protein. This sample has 35,000 to 45,000 distinct CDR3 sequences, with roughly 6.6% found just once. What was sequenced was PBMCs or a T cell subset sorted from them (not recorded which). The receptors originated from an adult who had mild COVID-19 (a few samples of this study predate the infection). Cell type and time point are not known.

This clonotype was counted between two and nine times. The chain is built from TRBV10-2 and TRBJ2-7; D not certain. The germline V gene has CDR1 WSHSY and CDR2 SAAADI. The CDR3 length is 13 residues. V was trimmed by 5 bases and J by 6 bases, leaving 14 bases between them. CDR3 amino acids: CASSLSSQSEQYF. DNA of the CDR3: TGCGCCAGCAGTCTGAGTTCACAGAGCGAGCAGTACTTC.

This clonotype was found many times. This chain joins TRBV18 and TRBJ2-3, with no clear D. In germline, CDR1 is KGHSH, CDR2 LQKENI. V was clipped by 2 bases and J by 2 bases, with 14 bases between them. There are 16 residues in the CDR3. Written as DNA, the CDR3 is TGTGCCAGCTCACCAGCCGGCCGGTCCTTCACAGATACGCAGTATTTT. Translated, it gives CASSPAGRSFTDTQYF.

The gene calls are TRBV5-1 and TRBJ1-2; D not certain. The germline V and J ends were trimmed by 4 bases and 3 bases, with 16 bases remaining between them. In germline, CDR1 is SGHRS, CDR2 YFSETQ. This CDR3 region has 15 residues. The CDR3 DNA reads TGCGCCAGCAGCACCGGAGGCGGGGTGGACTATGGCTACACCTTC. Translating it yields CASSTGGGVDYGYTF.

In this sample, this clonotype turned up many times. This chain joins TRBV5-6 and TRBJ2-7; D is unresolved. Germline V gene data show CDR1 as SGHDT and CDR2 as YYEEEE. The CDR3 runs to 12 residues. The V and J ends lost 0 bases and 3 bases respectively, with 4 bases between them. In DNA, the CDR3 is TGTGCCAGCAGCTTGGGGGGCTACGAGCAGTACTTC. It specifies CASSLGGYEQYF.

This clonotype was detected ten times or more. The chain links TRBV5-1 to TRBJ1-1; 7 nucleotides align to TRBD1. The trim removed 4 bases at V and 1 base at J, leaving 7 bases unmatched. Per the germline V gene, CDR1 is SGHRS and CDR2 is YFSETQ. The CDR3 contains 15 residues. The CDR3 DNA reads TGCGCCAGCAGCCTGTTGACAGGGCAGAACACTGAAGCTTTCTTT. Protein sequence: CASSLLTGQNTEAFF.

Only a few counts were recorded for this clonotype. CDR3 sequence: CASRATGRNEQFF. In DNA form, the CDR3 reads TGTGCCAGCAGAGCGACAGGGAGGAATGAGCAGTTCTTC. The J gene is TRBJ2-1, the V gene TRBV5-6; maybe TRBD1 (7 bases). The ends were cut back, 5 bases at V and 7 bases at J, with 13 bases in the middle. Germline V lookup: CDR1 SGHDT, CDR2 YYEEEE. The CDR3 length is 13 residues.

At least ten counts were recorded for this clonotype. The chain joins TRBV28 to TRBJ2-2, with TRBD1 identical over 9 bases. CDR3 length: 15 amino acids. CDR1 is MDHEN and CDR2 is SYDVKM in the germline V gene. V gave up 6 bases and J gave up 1 base; unmatched junction bases: 3. The CDR3 region is CASRTGQGNTGELFF. The CDR3 DNA is TGTGCCAGCAGGACGGGACAGGGGAACACCGGGGAGCTGTTTTTT.

This clonotype was detected only a few times. The chain is built from TRBV7-9 and TRBJ2-7; weak D call: TRBD2 (5 bases). The CDR3 consists of 13 residues. In germline, CDR1 is SEHNR, CDR2 FQNEAQ (reference sequence). The V end lost 2 bases, the J end lost 3 bases, and 8 bases lay between the germline ends. CDR3 in DNA: TGTGCCAGCAGCTTAAACGACTACTACGAGCAGTACTTC. Amino acids: CASSLNDYYEQYF.

This chain uses TRBV12-3 or TRBV12-4 with TRBJ1-2; D possibly corresponds to TRBD1 (5 bases). V lost 3 bases and J lost 0, with 14 bases in between. The CDR3 runs 16 residues. The CDR3 protein is CASSFSPQAANYGYTF. The CDR3 nucleotides read TGTGCCAGCAGTTTTTCCCCACAGGCCGCTAACTATGGCTACACCTTC.

At least ten counts were recorded for this clonotype. The chain couples TRBV6-2 or TRBV6-3 to TRBJ2-7; D is unresolved. The CDR3 length is 11 residues. V was trimmed by 5 bases and J by 9 bases, leaving 11 bases between them. Germline V gene lookup returns CDR1 MNHEY and CDR2 SVGEGT. Here the CDR3 reads CASSHGRVQYF. CDR3 DNA sequence: TGTGCCAGCAGTCACGGAAGGGTGCAGTACTTC.

Many counts were recorded for this clonotype. The V gene is TRBV5-1, the J gene TRBJ2-1; TRBD1 agrees at 8 bases. This CDR3 spans 15 amino acids. V lost 4 bases and J lost 7; bases outside the gene matches: 10. Germline V lookup: CDR1 SGHRS, CDR2 YFSETQ. CDR3 DNA sequence: TGCGCCAGCAGCATTCAACCAGGGGGCCAGAATGAGCAGTTCTTC. Amino acid sequence: CASSIQPGGQNEQFF.

This clonotype was detected many times. The chain joins TRBV12-3 or TRBV12-4 to TRBJ1-1; no clear D gene. Trimming left V 3 bases short and J 0 bases short, with 8 bases between. This CDR3 has 14 amino acids. The CDR3 DNA reads TGTGCCAGCAGTTTGTCCAGTCTGAACACTGAAGCTTTCTTT. Its translation: CASSLSSLNTEAFF.

This clonotype was detected many times. V is TRBV3-1 and J is TRBJ2-1; 9 positions agree with TRBD2. The CDR3 length is 15 residues. Per germline, CDR1 LGHDT and CDR2 YNNKEL (reference sequence). The V and J ends lost 4 bases and 2 bases, in that order; junction bases with no gene match: 3. The CDR3 here is CASSLRTSAYNEQFF. CDR3 in DNA: TGTGCCAGCAGCCTAAGGACTAGCGCCTACAATGAGCAGTTCTTC.

The V gene is TRBV29-1, the J gene TRBJ2-2, with a weak D call TRBD1 (6 bases). The germline gives CDR1 SQVTM, CDR2 ANQGSEA. The V and J ends lost 5 bases and 3 bases respectively, with 16 bases between them. The CDR3 is 15 residues long. The CDR3 here is CSVQYPDSHTGELFF. CDR3 coding DNA: TGCAGCGTTCAATACCCGGACAGTCACACCGGGGAGCTGTTTTTT.

By share, this clonotype counts as medium-sized. V and J are TRBV5-1 and TRBJ2-1; D gene ambiguous. V lost 4 bases and J lost 2, with 7 bases in between. Germline CDR1 reads SGHRS; CDR2 reads YFSETQ. The CDR3 runs to 13 residues. The CDR3 DNA sequence: TGCGCCAGCAGCCAGCTCGCCTACAATGAGCAGTTCTTC. Translating it yields CASSQLAYNEQFF. The full variable domain, with the rest looked up from reference TRBV5-1 and TRBJ2-1, is KAGVTQTPRYLIKTRGQQVTLSCSPISGHRSVSWYQQTPGQGLQFLFEYFSETQRNKGNFPGRFSGRQFSNSRSEMNVSTLELGDSALYLCASSQLAYNEQFFGPGTRLTVL.

Many counts were recorded for this clonotype. The rearrangement joins TRBV7-9 to TRBJ1-1, with 7 bases fitting TRBD1. V gave up 5 bases and J gave up 1 base; unmatched junction bases: 10. The CDR3 runs to 16 residues. Per germline, CDR1 SEHNR and CDR2 FQNEAQ (reference sequence). The CDR3 DNA reads as TGTGCCAGCAGCGAAACCGCGACAGGGTGGAACACTGAAGCTTTCTTT. Translated: CASSETATGWNTEAFF. The variable domain in full, with the rest retrieved from reference TRBV7-9 and TRBJ1-1, is DTGVSQNPRHKITKRGQNVTFRCDPISEHNRLYWYRQTLGQGPEFLTYFQNEAQLEKSRLLSDRFSAERPKGSFSTLEIQRTEQGDSAMYLCASSETATGWNTEAFFGQGTRLTVV.

This clonotype turned up a few times. The chain is built from TRBV7-9 and TRBJ1-2, with D tentatively TRBD1 (6 bases). Trimming pared 5 bases from V and 8 bases from J, leaving 21 bases between. The CDR3 is 15 amino acids. Germline V gives CDR1 SEHNR, CDR2 FQNEAQ (reference sequence). The CDR3 sequence: CASSPWTVSFRGYTF. The CDR3 DNA reads TGTGCCAGCAGCCCCTGGACAGTCTCCTTTAGGGGCTACACCTTC.

The table lists this clonotype with many counts. This rearrangement joins TRBV7-3 to TRBJ2-3; maybe TRBD2 (5 bases). The ends were cut back, 4 bases at V and 0 bases at J, with 11 bases in the middle. The CDR3 contains 15 residues. The V gene's germline CDR1 is SGHTA and CDR2 FQGTGA. In DNA form, the CDR3 reads TGTGCCAGCAGCTCCCCGGGGTCTAGCACAGATACGCAGTATTTT. The encoded protein is CASSSPGSSTDTQYF.

In its sample, this clonotype was seen many times. The chain recombines TRBV24-1 with TRBJ2-1, with TRBD1 matching over 10 bases. CDR1 is KGHDR and CDR2 is SFDVKD in the germline V gene. The CDR3 runs to 15 residues. The V gene end was trimmed by 4 bases and the J gene end by 10 bases; junction bases not matched to a gene: 9. CDR3 loop: CATSDQGTGAHEQFF. CDR3 DNA sequence: TGTGCCACCAGTGACCAAGGGACAGGGGCACACGAGCAGTTCTTC.